The TCR beta chain under discussion was sequenced for a study of T cells expressing NK-cell markers. As regards this clonotype: Its antigen remains unknown.

The CDR3 consists of 17 residues. CDR1 MNHEY and CDR2 SVGAGI come from the germline V gene. TCRdb reprocessed the 5' RACE reads, keeping one entry per CDR3 protein, no DNA. In all, the sample yields roughly 280,000 distinct CDR3 sequences. Overall study results and limits: In a handful of donors, dominant CD3+CD56+NKG2C+ clones formed about 1.0-8% of CD8+ cells. These clonotypes also led the CD3+CD56-NKG2C+ fraction in four donors.

J is TRBJ2-7 and V is TRBV6-5; TCRdb proposes TRBD1, but this gene call is untestable without DNA. Sequenced sample: blood T cells: a sorted CD56 or NKG2C T cell subset, CD4+ or CD8+ T cells, or bulk PBMC T cells (not recorded which). This TCR was sampled from a man aged 18-30 years in good health. The CDR3 is CASSSRGGRGRGYEQYF.